A selection of T cell receptor beta chains follows, all from one sample in a study of blood T cell repertoires in COVID-19. Sequencing was performed with immunoSEQ multiplex PCR; in TCRdb, only in-frame clones are kept and a portion is missing. Of some 340,000 clones listed, around 82% are singletons. The sequenced sample was peripheral blood. The receptors come from a man aged 25-45 years with active or convalescent COVID-19. Each CDR3 is given with its conserved first and last residue.

V gene	J gene	CDR3 protein
TRBV6-4	TRBJ1-1	CASSTGTGGTEAFF
TRBV29-1	TRBJ2-1	CSVDIAGVGDEQFF
TRBV6-5	TRBJ1-1	CASSYSTVVNTEAFF
TRBV30	TRBJ1-1	CAWSVGGGTEAFF
TRBV11-2	TRBJ1-3	CASSFIAGPQTGNTIYF
TRBV7-9	TRBJ1-1	CASSRVGQDTEAFF
TRBV7-3	TRBJ2-2	CASSLIGTSRNTGELFF
TRBV12-3/TRBV12-4	TRBJ2-4	CASSLTAENIQYF
TRBV30	TRBJ2-7	CAWTSGAASYEQYF
TRBV13	TRBJ2-1	CASSPGLAYEQFF
TRBV15	TRBJ2-1	CATSRDPQGAYNEQFF
TRBV29-1	TRBJ2-4	CSARDSKNIQYF
TRBV2	TRBJ1-3	CASSGQGRGAAGNTIYF
TRBV3-1/TRBV3-2	TRBJ2-1	CASTSGGTRVGNEQFF